A selection of T cell receptor beta chains follows, all from one sample in a study of T cell changes during pregnancy in multiple sclerosis. The repertoire was sequenced with immunoSEQ multiplex PCR; TCRdb's copy has only in-frame clones and lacks some. The data hold approximately 90,000 clones, with about 92% observed a single time. The sample in question was peripheral blood, obtained after pregnancy. These receptors all come from a female donor with multiple sclerosis, enrolled in a pregnancy study. CDR3s include the opening cysteine and the closing phenylalanine or tryptophan. A D gene is named only where the DNA matches it firmly. Size tells how often a clone was seen (once, few, many) or the class of an expanded clone, and some rows leave it out.

J gene,V gene,D gene,clone size,CDR3 DNA,CDR3 protein
TRBJ2-5,TRBV7-9,.,.,TGTGCCAGCAGCCCCCCCGAGGGTGGGGACTGGGGGGAGACCCAGTACTTC,CASSPPEGGDWGETQYF
TRBJ2-1,TRBV7-9,.,.,TGTGCCAGCAGCTTAGACCCGGGAACTGAGCAGTTCTTC,CASSLDPGTEQFF
TRBJ2-1,TRBV5-1,TRBD2,.,TGCGCCAGCAGCTTGATAGCGGGATCTTACAATGAGCAGTTCTTC,CASSLIAGSYNEQFF
TRBJ1-1,TRBV7-3,TRBD1,.,TGTGCCAGCAGTTTGACAGGGGACACTGAAGCTTTCTTT,CASSLTGDTEAFF
TRBJ2-7,TRBV29-1,.,.,TGCAGCGTTGAAGGCCCGGGGGCCTACGAGCAGTACTTC,CSVEGPGAYEQYF
TRBJ1-1,TRBV19,.,.,TGTGCCAGTCGCCCCCGGGCGAGGGACACTGAAGCTTTCTTT,CASRPRARDTEAFF
TRBJ2-7,TRBV5-1,.,.,TGCGCCAGCAGCTTGATTCACTACCGGATAAGTAGCTTC,CASSLIHYRISSF
TRBJ2-3,TRBV29-1,TRBD2,.,TGCAGCGTCGGGAGGGCGGGGGGAACCACAGATACGCAGTATTTT,CSVGRAGGTTDTQYF
TRBJ2-7,TRBV19,TRBD2,.,TGTGCCAGTAGCCGGACTAGCGGGAGTCTCAACGAGCAGTACTTC,CASSRTSGSLNEQYF
TRBJ2-3,TRBV6-5,TRBD2,.,TGTGCCAGCAGTTACTCGTCAGCGGGAGAAGATACGCAGTATTTT,CASSYSSAGEDTQYF
TRBJ1-2,TRBV27,.,.,TGTGCCAGCAGAGTCGGGGAGCGGTTAGATGGCTACACCTTC,CASRVGERLDGYTF
TRBJ1-2,TRBV7-9,TRBD1,.,TGTGCCAGCAGCTTACGAACAGGGGACTATGGCTACACCTTC,CASSLRTGDYGYTF
TRBJ2-2,TRBV19,.,many,TGTGCCAGTAAACGGGCAGGGTCGCGTCCCGGGGAGCTGTTTTTT,CASKRAGSRPGELFF
TRBJ1-2,TRBV19,.,.,TGTGCCAGTAGTATTTCTGGGGCGGGACCCTATGGCTACACCTTC,CASSISGAGPYGYTF
TRBJ2-1,TRBV5-6,TRBD1,.,TGTGCCAGCAGCTACCCGGTAGGGACAGGAGGTGTCTATGAGCAGTTCTTC,CASSYPVGTGGVYEQFF
TRBJ2-7,TRBV5-1,TRBD1,.,TGCGCCAGCAGCATTCCCCCGGACAGGACGACCTACGAGCAGTACTTC,CASSIPPDRTTYEQYF
TRBJ1-1,TRBV27,TRBD1,.,TGTGCCAGCAACCAACAGGGGGGCACTGAAGCTTTCTTT,CASNQQGGTEAFF